One and the same sample provided the 3 T cell receptor beta chains below, sequenced in a study of blood T cell repertoires in COVID-19 (dated by TCRdb to 2020 to 2022). The library relied on the immunoSEQ multiplex PCR assay. Not all clones reach the TCRdb copy of this immuneACCESS table, which keeps in-frame sequences only. Checked studies attribute under half of the gap to unresolved V genes and leave the rest unexplained. The sample contains roughly 80,000 clones, almost 85% of them found a single time. The biggest ten clones account for just over 20% of the sample. Sequencing was carried out using peripheral blood. These receptors came from a human donor in a cohort sampled during active COVID-19.

The chain has TRBV4-2 and TRBJ1-1, with D hard to call. Germline CDR1 reads LGHNA; CDR2 reads YNFKEQ. V was clipped by 1 base and J by 10 bases, with 7 bases between them. The CDR3 runs 11 residues. CDR3 coding DNA: TGTGCCAGCAGCCAAGCGTCTAGAGCTTTCTTT. Protein product: CASSQASRAFF.

J is TRBJ1-5 and V is TRBV24-1, with D unresolved. V lost 3 bases and J lost 9, with 8 bases in between. This CDR3 contains 12 residues. The germline V gene has CDR1 KGHDR and CDR2 SFDVKD. CDR3 region: CATSDGRRPQHF. The CDR3 coding sequence is TGTGCCACCAGTGATGGCCGGAGGCCCCAGCATTTT.

The rearrangement joins TRBV18 to TRBJ1-5; D not certain. Trimming stripped 3 bases from V and 3 bases from J, with 12 bases between. The germline V gene has CDR1 KGHSH and CDR2 LQKENI. CDR3 length: 15 amino acids. The CDR3 DNA sequence: TGTGCCAGCTCACCCCCTGGGCAAAACAATCAGCCCCAGCATTTT. Translating gives CASSPPGQNNQPQHF. Together with reference TRBV18 and TRBJ1-5, the CDR3 gives the full variable domain: NAGVMQNPRHLVRRRGQEARLRCSPMKGHSHVYWYRQLPEEGLKFMVYLQKENIIDESGMPKERFSAEFPKEGPSILRIQQVVRGDSAAYFCASSPPGQNNQPQHFGDGTRLSIL.